This note documents a single T cell receptor beta chain sequence. This entry is derived from a study of blood T cell repertoires in COVID-19. Study information: The analysed material was cDNA or gDNA that came from T cells, B-cell-depleted T cells, or PBMCs.

V shed 3 bases and J shed 2 bases, with 2 bases lying between them. CDR1 is SEHNR, CDR2 FQNEAQ, per germline (reference sequence). There are 13 residues in the CDR3. In the original processing: By means of reference gene primer amplification, nucleated cell counts were estimated. The assay was immunoSEQ multiplex PCR, and TCRdb's table has in-frame clones only and misses some. Clone size and the V and J calls come from that table; the DNA yielded D and trimming. This table holds about 290,000 clones, over 80% found once. J is TRBJ2-6 and V is TRBV7-9; D gene unclear. The clonotype originates from a woman in her 50s with active or convalescent COVID-19. The material sequenced was peripheral blood. CDR3 coding DNA: TGTGCCAGCAGCTTCGCTGGGGCCAACGTCCTGACTTTC. Translated, it gives CASSFAGANVLTF.